Detailed here is one T cell receptor (beta chain). Its antigen is not known. V was shortened by 5 bases and J by 9 bases, with 15 bases between the two germline ends. This CDR3 is built from 13 residues. CDR1 and CDR2 from the germline V gene are SGHNT and YYREEE (reference sequence). Produced via immunoSEQ multiplex PCR; TCRdb's table is partial and in-frame only. Seen here are around 60,000 clones, 89% observed once, and the top ten hold 9.5% to 15%. At baseline, cycle 4 day 1, and cycle 7 day 1, blood was sampled. These data come from a study of OX40 agonist ivuxolimab in advanced cancers. Study details: Patients were given ivuxolimab, an antibody that agonizes OX40 (CD134). Every 2 weeks, ivuxolimab was infused into the patients intravenously at between 0.01 and 10 mg/kg.

Study-wide findings and caveats: Among expanded peripheral T cells, antigen specificity went undetermined.

This receptor was taken from an adult with an advanced solid tumor such as melanoma, head and neck, liver or kidney cancer. The chain employs TRBV5-4 and TRBJ2-1; D not certain. Sequenced material: CD4+ or CD8+ T cells sorted from blood, taken in a trial of the OX40 agonist ivuxolimab. The CDR3 DNA sequence: TGTGCCAGCAGGTTCGCTGGAGTTCGTGAGCAGTTCTTC. This sequence encodes CASRFAGVREQFF.